This entry is about one T cell receptor beta chain. Its antigen is not identified. The sample belongs to a study of shared clonotypes between healthy human individuals. The study ran the assay at deep level. Here immunoSEQ multiplex PCR was the method, and the copy in TCRdb shows in-frame clones only, minus some. The repertoire holds more than 1.2 million clones, with 98% as singletons. Notes on the study in general: Sharing across a few donors was seen in about 5% of naive CD4 clonotypes.

Sequencing was done on a sample of naive CD4+ T cells sorted from blood. Subset specified: CD45RA+ positively selected. The clonotype originates from a man aged 25 to 40 in good health.

CDR3 coding DNA: TGTGCCAGCAGCTTAGCGTACAGGGGCCCGGGCGTTGTTCGCTACGAGCAGTACTTC. This gives the protein CASSLAYRGPGVVRYEQYF. This rearrangement joins TRBV11-2 to TRBJ2-7, with TRBD1 matching 7 bases. Germline assignment: CDR1 SGHAT and CDR2 FQNNGV. This CDR3 spans 19 amino acids. V lost 1 base to trimming and J lost 3 bases; unmatched junction nucleotides: 18.